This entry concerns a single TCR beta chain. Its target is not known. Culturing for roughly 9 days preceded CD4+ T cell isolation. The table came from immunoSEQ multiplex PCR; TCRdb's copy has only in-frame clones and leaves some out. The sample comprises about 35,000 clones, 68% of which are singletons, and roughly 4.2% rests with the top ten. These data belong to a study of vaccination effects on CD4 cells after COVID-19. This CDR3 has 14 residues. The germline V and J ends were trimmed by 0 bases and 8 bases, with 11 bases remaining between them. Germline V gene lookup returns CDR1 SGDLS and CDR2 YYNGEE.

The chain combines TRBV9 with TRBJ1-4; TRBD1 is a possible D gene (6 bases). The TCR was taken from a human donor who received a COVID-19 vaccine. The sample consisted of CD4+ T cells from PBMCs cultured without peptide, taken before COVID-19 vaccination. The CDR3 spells CASSVGGLGEKLFF. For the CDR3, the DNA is TGTGCCAGCAGCGTAGGGGGGCTTGGAGAAAAACTGTTTTTT. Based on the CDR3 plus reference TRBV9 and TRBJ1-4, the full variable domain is DSGVTQTPKHLITATGQRVTLRCSPRSGDLSVYWYQQSLDQGLQFLIQYYNGEERAKGNILERFSAQQFPDLHSELNLSSLELGDSALYFCASSVGGLGEKLFFGSGTQLSVL.